This T cell receptor beta chain is from a study of shared clonotypes between healthy human individuals (dated by TCRdb to 2020 to 2021). Regarding the complete study: A couple of women and three men aged 18 to 49 years were included in the cohort. Libraries were prepared and TCR repertoires were sequenced by different laboratories using diverse techniques, in order to increase sequencing depth and limit assay-specific biases. To estimate repertoire size and how much clonotypes are shared between individuals, the study performed deep sequencing of blood TCR repertoires from a handful of healthy adults. Each donor's leukapheresis produced roughly between roughly 0.85 and 9.5 billion PBMCs. For each donor, CD4 naive and CD4 memory were each given three plates, CD8 naive was given two plates, and CD8 memory was given one plate.

CD8 naive samples were CD45RO-negative cells positively selected for CCR7, giving a CD45RA+CCR7+ population that excluded TemRA cells. Healthy HIV-negative adults with no recently reported acute infections or vaccinations were included as donors. Every donor was a Caucasian adult living in Nashville, Tennessee, USA. Blood was obtained by leukapheresis, after which PBMCs were separated by Ficoll-Histopaque density gradient centrifugation and cryopreserved in liquid nitrogen vapor phase. Purity and quantity of every magnetically sorted T cell population were checked by analytical flow cytometry. Genomic DNA was isolated from each sorted fraction and quantified by UV absorbance on a Nanodrop 2000c. Paper-wide results and their limitations: Pairwise subsampling led to the expectation that sequencing depth would affect the degree of clonotype sharing among donors. When a handful of donors were compared, the shared fraction of clonotypes was approximately 5% for naive CD4, around 3.6% for naive CD8, 2.3% for memory CD4, and roughly 0.4% for memory CD8. Sampling was limited to blood, and TCR repertoires in tissue likely differ from TCR repertoires in blood. Higher generation probabilities were observed for clonotypes shared by all four sorted-subset donors than for non-shared clonotypes. Because the study included only a small number of donors, the genetic and exposure-history diversity represented was limited. Incomplete sequencing was indicated by rarefaction of sorted-subset datasets, despite the large sequencing depth. Naive subsets generally had larger estimated clonotype richness than memory subsets did.

The CDR3 measures 13 amino acids from cysteine to phenylalanine. Only the CDR3 part of the read is kept: 39 bases, read in frame from the first base. The germline V gene yields SQVTM for CDR1 and ANQGSEA for CDR2. Relative to germline, V is 2 bases shorter and J is 2 bases shorter, with 10 bases between their ends. TCR CDR3 regions were amplified from genomic DNA by multiplex PCR using the deep immunoSEQ assay. Genomic DNA extracted from each cell subset was distributed evenly over all wells of several immunoSEQ 96-well plates, and each plate served as one replicate. For sorted subsets, about 200 ng genomic DNA, equal to some 30,000 T cell genomes, was loaded into each replicate PCR. Purified libraries were measured with a Qubit 3.0 fluorometer, size-checked on a Bioanalyzer 2100, and measured again with the KAPA Library Quantification kit. A separate single-read 150-cycle Illumina NextSeq 550 flow cell was used to sequence each immunoSEQ 96-well plate. The study's processing was this. Because the immunoSEQ output included only junctional sequences and no quality scores, the filtering could not be the same as the filtering used for full-length reads. Sequences were annotated with PyIR, a Python wrapper for IgBLAST v1.9, using IMGT germline references to assign V/J genes and CDR3. Reads were filtered out if the reads had weak V/J assignments (E-value above 1e-6), no CDR3, stop codons, out-of-frame junctions, or ambiguous translated residues. V3J clonotypes were defined by identical inferred V gene, J gene, and CDR3 amino acid sequence. The percentage overlap between two repertoires was calculated by dividing the number of shared unique clonotypes by the size of the smaller repertoire. Repertoire richness was assessed with RTK rarefaction, the Chao1 estimator, and Recon v2.1 estimates of unobserved clonotypes. Generation probabilities for all TCRbeta clonotypes obtained by the gDNA method from a few donors were computed using OLGA. Entries here come from immuneACCESS through TCRdb and include only in-frame sequences with V and J called. Some clones fail to appear in such tables; in the studies checked, an unresolved V gene covers under half of the shortfall, and the cause of the remainder is unknown. D and trimming were read from the DNA, whereas the V and J calls and clone size are those reported in that table. For this sample there are about 2 million clones; about 95% appear just once. Around 1.1% of the sample rests with the top ten.

Comment on this clone: The antigen this receptor binds is unknown. Base-call qualities are not available, and no considerably larger clone is one nucleotide away.

Sequenced input: naive CD8+ T cells sorted from blood. In the paper's terms, the cell subset or site label means: CD45RA+CCR7+. This sequence originates from a man younger than 35 in good health. In this chain, TRBV29-1 is recombined with TRBJ2-7; no D gene can be assigned with confidence. The DNA reads as follows: TGCAGCGTTGAAATTGACGGAGCCTACGAGCAGTACTTC. This codes for CSVEIDGAYEQYF.